These 32 T cell receptor beta chains were sequenced from one sample in a study of T cell responses to AZD1222 COVID-19 vaccine. Sequenced by immunoSEQ multiplex PCR; TCRdb stores in-frame clones only, minus some. Among under 200,000 clones listed, 85% to 90% were seen once. Sequenced here: peripheral blood, sampled 28 days after the second AZD1222 dose. The receptors here all came from an adult who received the AZD1222 COVID-19 vaccine.

The chain has TRBV2 and TRBJ1-2, with 8 bases fitting TRBD1. Germline V gene lookup returns CDR1 SNHLY and CDR2 FYNNEI. The CDR3 totals 12 residues. The V and J ends lost 4 bases and 8 bases, in that order; junction bases with no gene match: 3. The CDR3, as DNA: TGTGCCAGCAGTGTTGGACAGGGCGGCTACACCTTC. It yields the protein CASSVGQGGYTF.

The genes are TRBV5-6 and TRBJ1-1, with a weak D call TRBD1 (5 bases). CDR1 is SGHDT and CDR2 is YYEEEE in the germline V gene. The CDR3 length is 14 residues. With 2 bases removed from V and 1 base from J, the gap between germline ends came to 9 bases. CDR3 coding DNA: TGTGCCAGCAGCTTTCAGGGAGCGAACACTGAAGCTTTCTTT. Protein product: CASSFQGANTEAFF.

The gene calls are TRBV7-9 and TRBJ1-1; 7 nucleotides align to TRBD1. In germline, CDR1 is SEHNR, CDR2 FQNEAQ (reference sequence). V shed 5 bases and J 1 base; nucleotides not matched to a gene: 7. The CDR3 extends over 15 amino acids. CDR3 amino acids: CASSLQGIRNTEAFF. For the CDR3, the DNA is TGTGCCAGCAGCCTACAGGGGATCAGGAACACTGAAGCTTTCTTT.

V gene TRBV14 combines with J gene TRBJ1-6, with unresolved D. From germline, CDR1 is SGHDN and CDR2 FVKESK. V lost 0 bases to trimming and J lost 6 bases, with 6 bases between them. This CDR3 spans 14 amino acids. CDR3 sequence: CASSQDGSNSPLHF. CDR3 bases: TGTGCCAGCAGCCAAGATGGGAGTAATTCACCCCTCCACTTT.

The chain links TRBV30 to TRBJ1-6, with D perhaps TRBD1 (5 bases). V lost 0 bases and J lost 11, with 11 bases in between. Germline lookup yields CDR1 GTSNPN and CDR2 SVGIG (reference sequence). The CDR3 is made up of 13 amino acids. The CDR3 loop is CAWSVRGVAPLHF. CDR3 sequence (DNA): TGTGCCTGGAGTGTACGGGGGGTTGCACCCCTCCACTTT.

This clone was observed many times. The chain joins TRBV5-5 to TRBJ2-3; D may be TRBD1 (5 bases). The CDR3 sequence is 15 residues long. Trimming removed 4 bases at V and 0 bases at J, with 12 bases between. Germline CDR1 and CDR2: SGHKS and YYEKEE (reference sequence). The CDR3 region has the DNA TGTGCCAGCAGCGTGGACAATTTAAGCACAGATACGCAGTATTTT. Translating it yields CASSVDNLSTDTQYF. Complete variable domain (other parts from reference TRBV5-5 and TRBJ2-3): DAGVTQSPTHLIKTRGQQVTLRCSPISGHKSVSWYQQVLGQGPQFIFQYYEKEERGRGNFPDRFSARQFPNYSSELNVNALLLGDSALYLCASSVDNLSTDTQYFGPGTRLTVL.

The V call is TRBV5-1, the J call TRBJ2-1; D tentatively fits TRBD1 or TRBD2 (6 bases each). V was clipped by 2 bases and J by 0 bases, with 9 bases between them. The CDR3 has 15 amino acids. Germline lookup yields CDR1 SGHRS and CDR2 YFSETQ. CDR3 region: CASSFEGGSYNEQFF. The DNA for the CDR3 is TGCGCCAGCAGCTTCGAGGGGGGCTCCTACAATGAGCAGTTCTTC.

The table lists this clone with a few counts. This chain links TRBV7-2 with TRBJ2-4; the D is unclear. The V and J ends lost 5 bases and 6 bases respectively, with 8 bases between them. This CDR3 is built from 12 residues. Germline V gives CDR1 SGHTA, CDR2 FQGNSA. CDR3 in amino acids: CASSLQRNIQYF. Here the CDR3 DNA reads TGTGCCAGCAGCCTACAGAGAAACATTCAGTACTTC.

This rearrangement joins TRBV2 to TRBJ1-2; D is possibly TRBD1 (5 bases). CDR3 length: 13 residues. Per the germline V gene, CDR1 is SNHLY and CDR2 is FYNNEI. V was shortened by 6 bases and J by 0 bases, with 8 bases between the two germline ends. The CDR3 DNA reads TGTGCCAGCAGGGGACGGACTAACTATGGCTACACCTTC. Protein product: CASRGRTNYGYTF.

In this sample, this clone turned up once. The rearrangement links TRBV12-3 or TRBV12-4 to TRBJ1-1, with unresolved D. With 6 bases removed from V and 8 bases from J, the gap between germline ends came to 13 bases. This CDR3 is built from 12 residues. The CDR3 sequence: CASRKMTGEAFF. DNA of the CDR3: TGTGCCAGCAGAAAAATGACTGGCGAAGCTTTCTTT.

The genes are TRBV6-5 and TRBJ1-2, with D perhaps matching TRBD1 (5 bases). Trimming took off 6 bases at V and 8 bases at J, with 10 bases between the two ends. This CDR3 is 11 amino acids long. Germline loops: CDR1 MNHEY, CDR2 SVGAGI. The CDR3, as DNA: TGTGCCAGCAGGGGGGAGGGGGGCTACACCTTC. This encodes CASRGEGGYTF.

Points on this clone: Germline is not matched at one junction end, which may reflect a read error. Distinct nucleotide sequences in the sample also encode this CDR3. This chain joins TRBV7-2 and TRBJ2-7, with unresolved D. The CDR3 runs 15 residues. CDR1 is SGHTA, CDR2 FQGNSA, per germline. The CDR3 DNA follows: TGTGCCAGCAGCTTAGTGGCGGTAGAACTCTACGAACAGTACTTC. This gives the protein CASSLVAVELYEQYF.

This sequence joins TRBV6-5 and TRBJ2-2, with D perhaps TRBD2 (6 bases). Germline assignment: CDR1 MNHEY and CDR2 SVGAGI. Deletions cut 8 bases from V and 7 bases from J, with 8 bases between. The CDR3 consists of 11 residues. The CDR3: CASGGIGELFF. Here the CDR3 DNA reads TGTGCCAGCGGGGGGATCGGGGAGCTGTTTTTT.

V gene TRBV25-1 combines with J gene TRBJ1-2; 7 nucleotides match TRBD1. Germline CDR1 is MGHDK and CDR2 is SYGVNS. Unmatched junction bases numbered 6, after V lost 5 bases and J lost 3 bases. The CDR3 consists of 14 residues. The CDR3 sequence: CASSTETGYYGYTF. The CDR3 coding sequence is TGTGCCAGCAGTACCGAGACAGGGTACTATGGCTACACCTTC.

The chain joins TRBV12-3 or TRBV12-4 to TRBJ1-3; D is uncertain. This CDR3 comprises 13 residues. Trimming pared 2 bases from V and 4 bases from J, leaving 6 bases between. CDR3 DNA sequence: TGTGCCAGCAGTTTAATGTTGGGAAACACCATATATTTT. Translated, it gives CASSLMLGNTIYF.

As DNA, the CDR3 is TGTGCCAGCAGTTTATCCGGGGGTACACCCCTCCACTTT. It specifies CASSLSGGTPLHF. This rearrangement joins TRBV28 to TRBJ1-6; D possibly corresponds to TRBD1 (5 bases). The germline V and J ends were trimmed by 1 base and 11 bases, with 9 bases remaining between them. The germline V gene encodes CDR1 MDHEN and CDR2 SYDVKM. The CDR3 sequence is 13 residues long.

The chain combines TRBV4-1 with TRBJ2-7; D gene unclear. The CDR3 totals 15 residues. In germline, CDR1 is MGHRA, CDR2 YSYEKL. V gave up 0 bases and J gave up 7 bases, with 16 bases separating them. The CDR3 loop reads CASSQEGQAHGEQYF. CDR3 bases: TGCGCCAGCAGCCAAGAGGGTCAGGCCCACGGGGAGCAGTACTTC.

The chain couples TRBV5-6 to TRBJ1-1; tentatively, D is TRBD1 (5 bases). Germline lookup yields CDR1 SGHDT and CDR2 YYEEEE. The CDR3 totals 13 residues. V lost 4 bases and J 0 bases, leaving 7 bases between the germline ends. CDR3 protein: CASSPRVNTEAFF. CDR3 nucleotides: TGTGCCAGCAGCCCCAGGGTGAACACTGAAGCTTTCTTT.

The chain uses TRBV5-1 and TRBJ1-4; 7 bases align to TRBD1. After removal of 0 bases from V and 8 bases from J, the junction contained 10 bases not matched to a gene. The CDR3 totals 16 residues. The germline V gene encodes CDR1 SGHRS and CDR2 YFSETQ. The CDR3 coding sequence is TGCGCCAGCAGCTTGGGTACAGGGGAAGGCCGGGAAAAACTGTTTTTT. Its protein is CASSLGTGEGREKLFF. Together with reference TRBV5-1 and TRBJ1-4, the CDR3 gives the full variable domain: KAGVTQTPRYLIKTRGQQVTLSCSPISGHRSVSWYQQTPGQGLQFLFEYFSETQRNKGNFPGRFSGRQFSNSRSEMNVSTLELGDSALYLCASSLGTGEGREKLFFGSGTQLSVL.

This clone was detected only once. The rearrangement joins TRBV10-3 to TRBJ1-1, with D tentatively TRBD1 (5 bases). Germline V CDR1 and CDR2: ENHRY, SYGVKD. CDR3 size: 12 residues. Trimming took 8 bases from V and 5 from J, leaving 12 bases between them. The CDR3 loop is CAIAVRETEAFF. The CDR3 bases are TGTGCCATCGCGGTCAGGGAGACTGAAGCTTTCTTT.

The V call is TRBV2, the J call TRBJ2-2; D might be TRBD1 (5 bases). The CDR3 extends over 14 amino acids. The V end was cut by 6 bases, the J end by 7 bases, with 15 bases between. Germline V gene data show CDR1 as SNHLY and CDR2 as FYNNEI. Here the CDR3 reads CASREQGSGGELFF. DNA of the CDR3: TGTGCCAGCAGAGAGCAGGGATCTGGCGGGGAGCTGTTTTTT.

The CDR3 nucleotides are TGTGCCAGCAGTTACTCCAGCTCCTACGAGCAGTACTTC. This encodes CASSYSSSYEQYF. V and J are TRBV6-5 and TRBJ2-7; D ambiguous. Trimming took off 0 bases at V and 0 bases at J, with 3 bases between the two ends. This CDR3 comprises 13 residues. Germline V gene sequence: CDR1 MNHEY, CDR2 SVGAGI.

The chain uses TRBV3-1 (or the pseudogene TRBV3-2) and TRBJ1-4; D is ambiguous. Between the trimmed V and J ends, which lost 4 bases and 5 bases, there was a span of 14 bases. The CDR3 covers 15 residues. CDR1 and CDR2 from the germline V gene are LGHDT and YNNKEL (reference sequence). Written as DNA, the CDR3 is TGTGCCAGCAGCCGCTTGGACGGGAGAAATGAAAAACTGTTTTTT. Residues: CASSRLDGRNEKLFF.

The rearrangement joins TRBV6-6 to TRBJ1-6; a weak D match, TRBD1 (5 bases). Germline CDR1 reads MNHNY; CDR2 reads SVGAGI (reference sequence). This CDR3 comprises 13 residues. The V end lost 4 bases, the J end lost 14 bases, and 15 bases lay between the germline ends. CDR3 nucleotides: TGTGCCAGCAGTTCCGGCGGGGGTGGAACCCTCCACTTT. This encodes CASSSGGGGTLHF.

The V call is TRBV3-1 (or the pseudogene TRBV3-2), the J call TRBJ1-1; D perhaps matches TRBD1 (5 bases). Looked up from germline, CDR1 is LGHDT and CDR2 is YNNKEL (reference sequence). This CDR3 contains 15 residues. V was shortened by 0 bases and J by 4 bases, with 12 bases between the two germline ends. Here the CDR3 reads CASSQDSTVPTEAFF. The DNA of the CDR3 is TGTGCCAGCAGCCAAGATTCGACAGTGCCCACTGAAGCTTTCTTT.

J is TRBJ1-2 and V is TRBV7-9; D is undetermined. This CDR3 has 13 residues. CDR1 SEHNR and CDR2 FQNEAQ come from the germline V gene (reference sequence). Trimming took 5 bases from V and 4 from J, leaving 11 bases between them. As DNA, the CDR3 is TGTGCCAGCAGCCACAGCCCTTCCTATGGCTACACCTTC. Amino acids: CASSHSPSYGYTF.

This CDR3 is CANSDRERVGEAFF. The CDR3 nucleotides read TGTGCCAACTCGGACAGGGAGAGGGTTGGTGAAGCTTTCTTT. The chain carries TRBV5-4 and TRBJ1-1; 8 bases are shared with TRBD1. V lost 9 bases, J lost 7 bases, and 14 bases stayed unmatched. The CDR3 spans 14 residues. Looked up from germline, CDR1 is SGHNT and CDR2 is YYREEE (reference sequence).

The chain has TRBV19 and TRBJ2-7; no firm D call. V was clipped by 6 bases and J by 3 bases, with 12 bases between them. The CDR3 sequence is 13 residues long. Germline V gene lookup returns CDR1 LNHDA and CDR2 SQIVND (reference sequence). CDR3 DNA: TGTGCCAGTAGCCCAACCGCAGGCTACGAGCAGTACTTC. Translating gives CASSPTAGYEQYF.

The chain carries TRBV7-3 and TRBJ1-2, with TRBD1 identical over 11 bases. V lost 5 bases, J lost 8 bases, and 4 bases stayed unmatched. This CDR3 has 13 amino acids. CDR1 is SGHTA, CDR2 FQGTGA, per germline. The CDR3 spells CASSQDRGQGYTF. The CDR3 bases are TGTGCCAGCAGCCAGGACAGGGGGCAGGGCTACACCTTC. Full variable domain (remainder filled in from reference TRBV7-3 and TRBJ1-2): GAGVSQTPSNKVTEKGKYVELRCDPISGHTALYWYRQSLGQGPEFLIYFQGTGAADDSGLPNDRFFAVRPEGSVSTLKIQRTERGDSAVYLCASSQDRGQGYTFGSGTRLTVV.

This rearrangement joins TRBV6-4 to TRBJ1-1; a possible D gene is TRBD1 (6 bases). This CDR3 contains 14 residues. The V end lost 6 bases, the J end lost 0 bases, and 11 bases lay between the germline ends. The V gene's germline CDR1 is MRHNA and CDR2 SNTAGT. The CDR3 coding sequence is TGTGCCAGCAGCCGGGACACCATGAACACTGAAGCTTTCTTT. Protein: CASSRDTMNTEAFF.

The V and J genes are TRBV6-2 or TRBV6-3 and TRBJ2-2, with 8 bases that match TRBD2. With 5 bases clipped from V and 9 bases from J, the junction kept 8 bases outside the gene matches. Per germline, CDR1 MNHEY and CDR2 SVGEGT. This CDR3 is 14 amino acids long. The chain's CDR3 is CASSRGGTIRELFF. The CDR3 DNA reads as TGTGCCAGCAGTCGGGGGGGGACCATTCGGGAGCTGTTTTTT.

The chain carries TRBV7-9 and TRBJ2-5, with 7 bases matching TRBD1. The CDR3 spans 16 residues. CDR1 SEHNR and CDR2 FQNEAQ come from the germline V gene (reference sequence). V trimming: 1 base; J trimming: 5 bases; junction bases outside the gene matches: 10. The CDR3 spells CASSLGTGPRTETQYF. CDR3 bases: TGTGCCAGCAGCTTAGGGACAGGCCCAAGAACGGAGACCCAGTACTTC.